The TCR beta chain described here comes from a study of T-cell memory formation after mild COVID-19. The length of the CDR3 is 15 residues. V lost 4 bases, J lost 0 bases, and 5 bases stayed unmatched. The germline V gene encodes CDR1 SGHTS and CDR2 YDEGEE. Study-wide findings and caveats: CD4/CD8 balance held among clones contracting day 15 to 85, and later expanders leaned CD4+. The study found contracting CD4+ clones mainly in CM and EM and contracting CD8+ clones in EMRA.

For this clonotype: Its specificity is unknown.

With constant-segment primers, 5'RACE yielded cDNA libraries of TCR alpha and TCR beta that carried sample barcodes and UMIs. TCRdb recomputed calls from the 5' RACE reads with MiXCR, one row per CDR3 protein. The sample has nearly 110,000 distinct CDR3 sequences, about 18% seen once; the top ten hold less than 35%. This TCR was sampled from an adult woman who had mild COVID-19 (a few samples of this study predate the infection). Cell type and time point are not known. Sequenced: PBMCs or a T cell subset sorted from them (not recorded which). The chain uses TRBV5-8 and TRBJ2-3, with 7 bases identical to TRBD2. In nucleotides, the CDR3 is TGTGCCAGCAGCCCTAGCGGTTCTAGCACAGATACGCAGTATTTT. Protein sequence: CASSPSGSSTDTQYF.